The clone carrying this TCR beta chain was recorded at least ten times. What it binds is not known. In building TCR beta libraries, iRepertoire HTBI primers were used together with Arm-PCR of CDR3 regions. TCRdb analysed the multiplex PCR reads with MiXCR anew, one entry per CDR3 protein. The sample yields about 470,000 distinct CDR3 sequences, just under 15% seen once. This entry comes from a study of regulatory T cells in long-lasting Graves disease. General study results and limits: Those with persistent disease had in common more public clonotypes (roughly 3,000) than new patients (about 970).

Time point of the sample: newly diagnosed GD, antithyroid drugs for less than 3 months. The TCR library was prepared using RNA isolated from PBMCs. Germline V gives CDR1 MDHEN, CDR2 SYDVKM. This CDR3 region has 12 residues. V lost 5 bases to trimming and J lost 8 bases, with 12 bases between them. The sample was also linked to a second study, of T cells in Graves' hyperthyroidism and ophthalmopathy. That study adds: The primer set for the first-round RT-PCR of the TCR CDR3 was HTBI. Most thyroid clonotypes expanded above 0.001 appeared in blood too. The model's output predicted ophthalmopathy at a median of 6.5 months prior to onset.

This TCR was sampled from a woman in her twenties or thirties with Graves disease. Sequencing was performed on peripheral blood mononuclear cells (PBMCs), taken at new diagnosis, from a patient treated with antithyroid drugs. J is TRBJ1-1 and V is TRBV28; no definite D call. The CDR3 bases are TGTGCCAGCAGTCCTACATTAAAGGAAGCTTTCTTT. Translating gives CASSPTLKEAFF.